This TCR beta chain was profiled in a study of blood T cell repertoires in COVID-19. Turning to the study itself: The United States, Italy and Spain supplied acute and convalescent COVID-19 samples. From T cells, B-cell-depleted T cells, or PBMCs came the material, which was cDNA or gDNA.

Authors' methods: For nucleated cells, counts were estimated from reference gene primer amplification. This table comes from immunoSEQ multiplex PCR, and its TCRdb copy is limited to in-frame clones, with some not included. V and J calls and clone size come straight from that table; D and trimming were deduced from the DNA. The table has roughly 150,000 clones, around 88% seen once. From germline, CDR1 is SGDLS and CDR2 YYNGEE. This CDR3 contains 17 residues. The V segment lost 2 bases and the J segment 3 bases; nucleotides outside the gene matches: 10. Source material: peripheral blood. This chain connects TRBV9 to TRBJ2-3; 9 bases are a match to TRBD2. This clonotype was sampled from a man aged 55 to 70 with active or convalescent COVID-19. CDR3 sequence: CASSVGGQRGVTDTQYF. CDR3 in DNA: TGTGCCAGCAGCGTCGGAGGACAGCGGGGGGTGACAGATACGCAGTATTTT.